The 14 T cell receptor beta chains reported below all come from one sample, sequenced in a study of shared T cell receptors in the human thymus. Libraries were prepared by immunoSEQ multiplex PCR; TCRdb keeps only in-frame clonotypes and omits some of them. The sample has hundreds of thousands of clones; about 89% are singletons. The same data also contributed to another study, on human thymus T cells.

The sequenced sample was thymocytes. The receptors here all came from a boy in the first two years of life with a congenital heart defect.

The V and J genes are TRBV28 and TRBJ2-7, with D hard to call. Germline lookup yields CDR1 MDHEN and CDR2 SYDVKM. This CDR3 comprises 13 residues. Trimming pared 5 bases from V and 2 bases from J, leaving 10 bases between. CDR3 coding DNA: TGTGCCAGCAGTCCCTCGCTAGCCTACGAGCAGTACTTC. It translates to CASSPSLAYEQYF.

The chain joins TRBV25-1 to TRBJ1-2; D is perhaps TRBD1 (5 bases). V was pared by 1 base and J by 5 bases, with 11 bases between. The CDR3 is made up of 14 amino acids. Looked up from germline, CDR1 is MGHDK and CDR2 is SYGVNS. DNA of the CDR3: TGTGCCAGCAGTGAATCACAGGAGGGATATGGCTACACCTTC. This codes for CASSESQEGYGYTF.

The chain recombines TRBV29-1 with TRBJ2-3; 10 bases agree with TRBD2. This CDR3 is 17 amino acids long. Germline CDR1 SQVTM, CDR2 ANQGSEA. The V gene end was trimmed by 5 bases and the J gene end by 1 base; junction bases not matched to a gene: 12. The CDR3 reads CSVRAASGSGGTDTQYF. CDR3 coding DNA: TGCAGCGTTAGAGCGGCTAGCGGGAGCGGAGGCACAGATACGCAGTATTTT.

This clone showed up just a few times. The CDR3 DNA follows: TGTGCCATCAGTGGAGCAGGACAGGGACGGTTGGCTGAAGCTTTCTTT. Amino acids: CAISGAGQGRLAEAFF. The rearrangement uses TRBV10-3 and TRBJ1-1, with 8 bases fitting TRBD1. Losses at the gene ends were 4 bases for V and 6 bases for J; bases not matched to a gene: 13. The CDR3 spans 16 residues. Germline values: CDR1 ENHRY, CDR2 SYGVKD.

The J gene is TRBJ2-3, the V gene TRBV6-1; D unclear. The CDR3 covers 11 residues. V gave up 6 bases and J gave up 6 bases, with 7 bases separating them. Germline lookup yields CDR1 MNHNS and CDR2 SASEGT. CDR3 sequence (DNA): TGTGCCAGCAGCTTCGTTGATACGCAGTATTTT. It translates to CASSFVDTQYF.

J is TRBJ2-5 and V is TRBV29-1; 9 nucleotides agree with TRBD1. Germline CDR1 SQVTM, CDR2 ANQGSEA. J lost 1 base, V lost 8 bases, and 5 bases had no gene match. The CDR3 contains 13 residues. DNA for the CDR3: TGCAGCTACAAACAGGGGGCCCAAGAGACCCAGTACTTC. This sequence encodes CSYKQGAQETQYF. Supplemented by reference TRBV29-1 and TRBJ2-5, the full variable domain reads SAVISQKPSRDICQRGTSLTIQCQVDSQVTMMFWYRQQPGQSLTLIATANQGSEATYESGFVIDKFPISRPNLTFSTLTVSNMSPEDSSIYLCSYKQGAQETQYFGPGTRLLVL.

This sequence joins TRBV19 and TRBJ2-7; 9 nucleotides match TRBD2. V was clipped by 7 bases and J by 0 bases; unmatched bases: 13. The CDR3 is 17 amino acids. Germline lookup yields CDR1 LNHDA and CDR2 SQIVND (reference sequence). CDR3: CASTLGHNSGSSYEQYF. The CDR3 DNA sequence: TGTGCCAGTACCCTGGGACATAATAGCGGGAGCTCCTACGAGCAGTACTTC.

CDR3: CAISELRTGLSHVSNEQFF. The CDR3 DNA reads TGTGCCATCAGTGAGTTGAGGACGGGACTTTCCCACGTAAGCAATGAGCAGTTCTTC. The chain couples TRBV10-3 to TRBJ2-1; D possibly corresponds to TRBD2 (6 bases). The CDR3 loop spans 19 amino acids. The V end lost 1 base, the J end lost 6 bases, and 25 bases lay between the germline ends. CDR1 and CDR2 from the germline V gene are ENHRY and SYGVKD.

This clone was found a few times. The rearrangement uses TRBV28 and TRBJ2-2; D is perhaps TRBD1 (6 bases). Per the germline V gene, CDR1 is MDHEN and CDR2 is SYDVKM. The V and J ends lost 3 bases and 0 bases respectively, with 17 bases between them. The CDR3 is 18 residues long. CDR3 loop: CASSLGTGTSANTGELFF. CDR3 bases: TGTGCCAGCAGTTTGGGGACCGGGACATCTGCGAACACCGGGGAGCTGTTTTTT.

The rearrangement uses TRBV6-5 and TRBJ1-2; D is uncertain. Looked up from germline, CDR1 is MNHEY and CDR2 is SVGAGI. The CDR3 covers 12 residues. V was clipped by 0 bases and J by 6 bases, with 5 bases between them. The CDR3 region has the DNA TGTGCCAGCAGTTACTCCGGGAATGGCTACACCTTC. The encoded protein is CASSYSGNGYTF.

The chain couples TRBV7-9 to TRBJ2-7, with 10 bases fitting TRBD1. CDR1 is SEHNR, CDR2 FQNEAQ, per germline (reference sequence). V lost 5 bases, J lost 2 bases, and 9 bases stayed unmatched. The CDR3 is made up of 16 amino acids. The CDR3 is CASSTPPGQGPYEQYF. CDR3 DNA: TGTGCCAGCAGCACCCCGCCGGGACAGGGGCCCTACGAGCAGTACTTC.

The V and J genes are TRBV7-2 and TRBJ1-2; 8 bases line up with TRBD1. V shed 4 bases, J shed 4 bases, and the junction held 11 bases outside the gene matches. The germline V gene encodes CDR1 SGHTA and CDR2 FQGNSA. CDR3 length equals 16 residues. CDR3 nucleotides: TGTGCCAGCAGCTCCAAGCAGGACAGGGCTGCCTATGGCTACACCTTC. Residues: CASSSKQDRAAYGYTF. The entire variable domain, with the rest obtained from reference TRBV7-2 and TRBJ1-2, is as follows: GAGVSQSPSNKVTEKGKDVELRCDPISGHTALYWYRQSLGQGLEFLIYFQGNSAPDKSGLPSDRFSAERTGGSVSTLTIQRTQQEDSAVYLCASSSKQDRAAYGYTFGSGTRLTVV.

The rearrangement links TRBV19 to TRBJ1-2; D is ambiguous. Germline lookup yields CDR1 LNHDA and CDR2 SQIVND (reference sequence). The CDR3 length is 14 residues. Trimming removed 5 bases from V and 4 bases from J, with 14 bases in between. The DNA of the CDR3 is TGTGCCAGTAGTGGGTTGGGCTTCGGCTATGGCTACACCTTC. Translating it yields CASSGLGFGYGYTF. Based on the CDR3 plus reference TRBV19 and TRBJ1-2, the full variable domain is DGGITQSPKYLFRKEGQNVTLSCEQNLNHDAMYWYRQDPGQGLRLIYYSQIVNDFQKGDIAEGYSVSREKKESFPLTVTSAQKNPTAFYLCASSGLGFGYGYTFGSGTRLTVV.

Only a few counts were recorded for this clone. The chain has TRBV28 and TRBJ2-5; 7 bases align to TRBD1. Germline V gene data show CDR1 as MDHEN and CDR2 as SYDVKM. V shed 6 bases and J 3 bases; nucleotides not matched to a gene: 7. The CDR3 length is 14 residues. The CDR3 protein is CASSLPGQKETQYF. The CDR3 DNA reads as TGTGCCAGCAGCTTACCGGGACAGAAAGAGACCCAGTACTTC.